This TCR beta chain was captured by sequencing in a study of CD8 T cells in ankylosing spondylitis. Each CDR3 protein gets one entry after TCRdb re-called the 5' RACE reads with MiXCR. Counted here are 250,000 to 300,000 distinct CDR3 sequences, 18% occurring once; the ten biggest clones make up over 25%. In germline, CDR1 is SGHVS, CDR2 FQNEAQ. The ends were cut back, 2 bases at V and 0 bases at J, with 11 bases in the middle. CDR3 length equals 16 residues. Broader study findings: Clones linked to disease were reported to show significant enrichment in matched ankylosing spondylitis synovial fluid.

In the case of this clonotype: Its antigen remains unknown.

This rearrangement joins TRBV7-8 to TRBJ1-3; no definite D call. Sequenced sample: blood, either unsorted or a sorted T cell fraction (not recorded which). This receptor was obtained from a male donor with ankylosing spondylitis or in good health (not recorded which). The DNA for the CDR3 is TGTGCCAGCAGCTTAAGGGCTCTCAGCTCTGGAAACACCATATATTTT. Its translation is CASSLRALSSGNTIYF.